This T cell receptor (beta chain) came from a study of beta chain features in type 1 diabetes. The study, taken as a whole, reports: There was a possibility that cDNA sequencing over-represented cells with high TCR expression. Patients' naive, central memory and Treg TCRB repertoires seemed closer to one another than those of healthy donors.

A sort by CD45RO/CCR7/CD25/CD127/CD95/CD27 yielded CD4+ naive, central memory, regulatory and stem cell-like memory cells. The V end was cut by 6 bases, the J end by 6 bases, with 9 bases between. The CDR3 has 11 amino acids. The V gene's germline CDR1 is SEHNR and CDR2 FQNEAQ (reference sequence). For this clone: Its target is not known.

Investigators reverse transcribed all isolated RNA, so they sequenced expressed TCRB transcripts. TCRdb's table, derived via immunoSEQ multiplex PCR, lists solely in-frame clones and lacks some. Of 500,000 to 700,000 clones listed, around 15% are singletons. V is TRBV7-9 and J is TRBJ2-7, with D unclear. The sequence was collected from a young man in good health. The source material was naive CD4+ T cells from blood. This CDR3 is CASSFDGEQYF. The CDR3 DNA is TGTGCCAGCAGTTTTGACGGCGAGCAGTACTTC.